A single sample is the source of the 16 T cell receptor beta chains below, sequenced in a study of T cell responses to AZD1222 COVID-19 vaccine. The data were produced by immunoSEQ multiplex PCR, yet TCRdb's version contains in-frame clones alone and is incomplete. Among about 110,000 clones listed, roughly nine tenths were seen once. Sequencing used peripheral blood, obtained on day 0 of AZD1222 vaccination. These receptors were obtained from an adult in good health.

This chain links TRBV15 with TRBJ2-4; D may match TRBD1 or TRBD2 (7 bases each). Looked up from germline, CDR1 is LNHNV and CDR2 is YYDKDF (reference sequence). This CDR3 contains 15 residues. Trimming removed 0 bases at V and 8 bases at J, with 14 bases between. The CDR3 loop reads CATSRDSAGGDIQYF. In DNA, the CDR3 is TGTGCCACCAGCAGAGATTCGGCAGGGGGGGACATTCAGTACTTC.

This clone was seen only once. This rearrangement joins TRBV7-2 to TRBJ1-2, with 12 bases that match TRBD1. The trim removed 10 bases at V and 6 bases at J, leaving 6 bases unmatched. This CDR3 has 13 amino acids. The germline CDR1 and CDR2 sequences are SGHTA and FQGNSA. The CDR3 region has the DNA TGTGCCACTTCCGGGACAGGGGGCGATGGCTACACCTTC. Amino acid sequence: CATSGTGGDGYTF.

The rearrangement uses TRBV4-2 and TRBJ1-2, with D unclear. V lost 0 bases and J 2 bases, leaving 4 bases between the germline ends. This CDR3 contains 13 residues. Germline CDR1 and CDR2: LGHNA and YNFKEQ. CDR3 loop: CASSQERNYGYTF. DNA of the CDR3: TGTGCCAGCAGCCAAGAAAGGAACTATGGCTACACCTTC.

In its sample, this clone was seen a few times. The V gene is TRBV19, the J gene TRBJ2-1, with D unclear. Germline V lookup: CDR1 LNHDA, CDR2 SQIVND (reference sequence). V was cut by 6 bases and J by 5 bases, with 14 bases left in between. The length of the CDR3 is 14 residues. This CDR3 reads CASSLQVEDNEQFF. The CDR3 nucleotides read TGTGCCAGTAGCCTCCAGGTGGAAGACAATGAGCAGTTCTTC.

The chain combines TRBV5-5 with TRBJ1-4; D not resolved. The CDR3 has 14 amino acids. Germline values: CDR1 SGHKS, CDR2 YYEKEE (reference sequence). The V and J ends lost 0 bases and 4 bases respectively, with 7 bases between them. This CDR3 is CASSLGLGNEKLFF. CDR3 DNA sequence: TGTGCCAGCAGCTTGGGACTGGGTAATGAAAAACTGTTTTTT.

This sequence joins TRBV27 and TRBJ2-3, with a weak D call TRBD1 (6 bases). The CDR3 loop spans 14 amino acids. V shed 6 bases and J shed 4 bases, with 14 bases lying between them. Germline V gives CDR1 MNHEY, CDR2 SMNVEV (reference sequence). CDR3 region: CASSLDSRPDTQYF. The CDR3 DNA is TGTGCCAGCAGCCTGGACAGCCGACCAGATACGCAGTATTTT.

V usage is TRBV10-2 and J usage is TRBJ1-3; TRBD1 matches 10 bases. V dropped 8 bases and J dropped 4; count of bases not matched to a gene: 11. The CDR3 has 16 amino acids. The germline V gene has CDR1 WSHSY and CDR2 SAAADI. The CDR3, as DNA: TGCGCCAGCTGCCTAGGGACAGGGGCATCGGGAAACACCATATATTTT. Translating it yields CASCLGTGASGNTIYF.

CDR3 DNA sequence: TGTGCCAAGACAAGCGGGGGGCCAACCGGGGAGCTGTTTTTT. This gives the protein CAKTSGGPTGELFF. This rearrangement joins TRBV9 to TRBJ2-2; 9 bases match TRBD2. V shed 9 bases and J 5 bases; nucleotides not matched to a gene: 8. The CDR3 runs to 14 residues. CDR1 and CDR2 (germline): SGDLS, YYNGEE.

The V call is TRBV18, the J call TRBJ1-2; D unresolved. V was clipped by 5 bases and J by 4 bases, with 14 bases between them. The germline gives CDR1 KGHSH, CDR2 LQKENI. This CDR3 is built from 14 residues. The chain's CDR3 is CASSSSTRRYGYTF. The CDR3, as DNA: TGTGCCAGCTCATCCTCGACTAGACGCTATGGCTACACCTTC. Together with reference TRBV18 and TRBJ1-2, the CDR3 gives the full variable domain: NAGVMQNPRHLVRRRGQEARLRCSPMKGHSHVYWYRQLPEEGLKFMVYLQKENIIDESGMPKERFSAEFPKEGPSILRIQQVVRGDSAAYFCASSSSTRRYGYTFGSGTRLTVV.

J is TRBJ2-7 and V is TRBV30; 9 bases agree with TRBD1. The V and J ends lost 4 bases and 4 bases, in that order; junction bases with no gene match: 14. Germline loops: CDR1 GTSNPN, CDR2 SVGIG (reference sequence). The CDR3 contains 16 residues. The CDR3 reads CAWTKPGQGRMYEQYF. CDR3 DNA sequence: TGTGCCTGGACCAAACCTGGACAGGGGAGGATGTACGAGCAGTACTTC. Filled out from reference TRBV30 and TRBJ2-7, the complete variable domain reads SQTIHQWPATLVQPVGSPLSLECTVEGTSNPNLYWYRQAAGRGLQLLFYSVGIGQISSEVPQNLSASRPQDRQFILSSKKLLLSDSGFYLCAWTKPGQGRMYEQYFGPGTRLTVT.

The V and J genes are TRBV7-9 and TRBJ2-7; possibly TRBD1 or TRBD2 for D (5 bases each). Per germline, CDR1 SEHNR and CDR2 FQNEAQ (reference sequence). V was trimmed by 5 bases and J by 0 bases, leaving 20 bases between them. The CDR3 is 17 residues long. DNA of the CDR3: TGTGCCAGCAGCCCAGGTTACCGGGGCCCGAGCTCCTACGAGCAGTACTTC. Translating gives CASSPGYRGPSSYEQYF.

The genes are TRBV7-2 and TRBJ1-5; D not certain. CDR1 is SGHTA, CDR2 FQGNSA, per germline. V was pared by 5 bases and J by 2 bases, with 13 bases between. The CDR3 covers 15 residues. The CDR3 loop reads CASSRAHEGNQPQHF. For the CDR3, the DNA is TGTGCCAGCAGCCGCGCTCATGAGGGCAATCAGCCCCAGCATTTT.

The chain joins TRBV11-2 to TRBJ2-2; the D gene is possibly TRBD2 (5 bases). There are 16 residues in the CDR3. Germline V gene lookup returns CDR1 SGHAT and CDR2 FQNNGV. V shed 6 bases and J shed 7 bases, with 21 bases lying between them. The CDR3 coding sequence is TGTGCCAGCAGTCAAGGACTCTCACCGGTGGTCGGGGAGCTGTTTTTT. Translated: CASSQGLSPVVGELFF.

This chain connects TRBV9 to TRBJ2-1; 9 nucleotides agree with TRBD2. Germline V lookup: CDR1 SGDLS, CDR2 YYNGEE. With 1 base clipped from V and 7 bases from J, the junction kept 6 bases outside the gene matches. CDR3 size: 15 residues. DNA of the CDR3: TGTGCCAGCAGCGTATCTAGCGGGAACGGGAATGAGCAGTTCTTC. The encoded protein is CASSVSSGNGNEQFF.

This clone was found once. The V call is TRBV5-4, the J call TRBJ2-7; 8 bases are a match to TRBD1. The length of the CDR3 is 14 residues. The J segment lost 3 bases and the V segment lost 5 bases, leaving 7 bases of the junction unmatched. Germline-derived CDR1 and CDR2 are SGHNT and YYREEE (reference sequence). CDR3: CASSRTGGIYEQYF. CDR3 nucleotides: TGTGCCAGCAGTCGAACAGGGGGTATCTACGAGCAGTACTTC.

The gene calls are TRBV4-3 and TRBJ1-3, with 8 bases matching TRBD1. The junction had 9 bases not matched to a gene; V was cut back by 0 bases and J by 8 bases. Germline V lookup: CDR1 LGHNA, CDR2 YSLEER. The CDR3 has 16 residues. DNA for the CDR3: TGCGCCAGCAGCCAAGATTTCGCAACAGGGGGGGACACCATATATTTT. Its translation is CASSQDFATGGDTIYF.